This T cell receptor beta chain appears in the sequencing data of a study of blood T cells in healthy people across ages. A sample-barcoded 5' primer and a J-beta primer mix were used in a second PCR of roughly 7 to 12 cycles. TCRdb processed the 5' RACE reads anew with MiXCR; each CDR3 protein has one entry. The repertoire consists of over 950,000 distinct CDR3 sequences, with under 40% occurring once and the leading ten covering about an eighth. The receptor's source is a man between 18 and 29 years old in good health. The sample taken for sequencing was blood.

In DNA, the CDR3 is TGTGCCAGTGGGGGTCTGAGCACTGAAGCTTTCTTT. This gives the protein CASGGLSTEAFF. The V and J genes are TRBV2 and TRBJ1-1; D may be TRBD1 (5 bases). The germline V and J ends were trimmed by 9 bases and 4 bases, with 12 bases remaining between them. Germline V lookup: CDR1 SNHLY, CDR2 FYNNEI. There are 12 residues in the CDR3.